A selection of T cell receptor beta chains follows, all from one sample in a study of CD8+CD57+ T cells in acquired aplastic anemia. One entry per CDR3 protein results from TCRdb running MiXCR on the reads. The profile shows about 71,000 distinct CDR3 sequences, 54% of them singletons. The sample consisted of sorted CD4+, CD8+, or CD8+CD57+ T cells (not recorded which) from PBMCs. These receptors were obtained from a human donor in good health, serving as a control. CDR3s include the opening cysteine and the closing phenylalanine or tryptophan. A D gene is named only where the DNA matches it firmly. Clone size is stated in some rows and not others, as once, few, many or a class when expanded.

D gene	clone size	V gene	J gene	CDR3 protein	CDR3 DNA
TRBD2	many	TRBV7-9	TRBJ2-3	CASSYRASGGGGPDTQYF	TGTGCCAGCAGCTATCGGGCTAGCGGGGGAGGAGGGCCAGATACGCAGTATTTT
NA	many	TRBV12-3/TRBV12-4	TRBJ2-1	CASSRDYNEQFF	TGTGCCAGCAGTCGCGACTACAATGAGCAGTTCTTC
TRBD2	NA	TRBV4-1	TRBJ2-7	CASSLFGTSGGYEQYF	TGCGCCAGCAGCCTCTTTGGGACTAGCGGGGGTTACGAGCAGTACTTC
NA	NA	TRBV20-1	TRBJ1-6	CSADPGLGNSPLHF	TGCAGTGCTGATCCGGGGCTGGGAAATTCACCCCTCCACTTT
TRBD1	NA	TRBV18	TRBJ1-1	CTSSGTGWGDTEAFF	TGTACCAGCTCGGGGACAGGGTGGGGAGACACTGAAGCTTTCTTT
NA	NA	TRBV20-1	TRBJ2-7	CSAVQGFEQYF	TGCAGTGCTGTCCAGGGATTCGAGCAGTACTTC
TRBD1	NA	TRBV12-3/TRBV12-4	TRBJ2-1	CASSIPRTGVNEQFF	TGTGCCAGCAGTATACCAAGGACAGGGGTCAATGAGCAGTTCTTC
NA	NA	TRBV10-2	TRBJ1-5	CASSESIGGGSQHF	TGCGCCAGCAGTGAGTCAATTGGGGGAGGGTCCCAGCATTTT
NA	NA	TRBV9	TRBJ2-7	CASSADSHREQYF	TGTGCCAGCAGTGCTGACAGTCATCGCGAGCAGTACTTC
NA	NA	TRBV20-1	TRBJ2-1	CSARGSVAYNEQFF	TGCAGTGCTAGAGGTAGTGTGGCTTACAATGAACAGTTCTTC
NA	many	TRBV4-1	TRBJ1-3	CASSQSAGGGNTIYF	TGCGCCAGCAGCCAATCGGCGGGCGGAGGAAACACCATATATTTT
NA	NA	TRBV7-2	TRBJ1-1	CASSLSPVNTEAFF	TGTGCCAGCAGCTTAAGTCCCGTGAACACTGAAGCTTTCTTT
NA	NA	TRBV20-1	TRBJ1-6	CSARGLQNSPLHF	TGCAGTGCTAGAGGACTGCAAAATTCACCCCTCCACTTT
TRBD1	NA	TRBV7-9	TRBJ2-7	CASSLGQGNTYEQYF	TGTGCCAGCAGCTTAGGACAGGGGAATACCTACGAGCAGTACTTC
NA	NA	TRBV2	TRBJ1-4	CASSDGVQGVEKLFF	TGTGCCAGCAGTGATGGCGTTCAGGGAGTTGAAAAACTGTTTTTT
NA	once	TRBV9	TRBJ1-2	CASSTTEYGYTF	TGTGCCAGCAGCACCACAGAGTATGGCTACACCTTC
NA	NA	TRBV6-1	TRBJ1-4	CARSGVGETNEKLFF	TGTGCCCGCAGTGGGGTCGGGGAGACTAATGAAAAACTGTTTTTC
NA	NA	TRBV19	TRBJ1-2	CASSMDSALYGYTF	TGTGCCAGTAGTATGGACTCTGCCCTCTATGGCTACACCTTC